These 21 T cell receptor beta chains were all obtained from the same sample, sequenced in a study of CD4 T cells in relation to SARS-CoV-2 and coronaviruses. Method: immunoSEQ multiplex PCR; TCRdb's copy keeps in-frame clones and lacks some. The sample lists more than 25,000 clones; 76% were seen once. Before the COVID-19 pandemic, during about 2011-2019, CD4+ T cells were taken from unexposed donors. After less than 11 days of culture, CD4+ T cells were isolated. For these TCRs, the target antigens are not known. The specimen sequenced was CD4+ T cells from PBMCs, cultured in vitro. Source of these receptors: a human donor in good health.

This clone has only a few counts. The chain couples TRBV19 to TRBJ2-1; perhaps TRBD2 as D (6 bases). CDR1 and CDR2 from the germline V gene are LNHDA and SQIVND (reference sequence). Trimming left V 2 bases short and J 9 bases short, with 14 bases between. The CDR3 runs 14 residues. The CDR3: CASSITGEEVEQFF. DNA for the CDR3: TGTGCCAGTAGTATAACGGGAGAGGAGGTTGAGCAGTTCTTC.

The V call is TRBV9, the J call TRBJ2-1, with TRBD2 as a possible D gene (6 bases). Trimming cost V 1 base and J 3 bases, with 17 bases left between them. The CDR3 runs to 17 residues. Germline values: CDR1 SGDLS, CDR2 YYNGEE. The CDR3 DNA sequence: TGTGCCAGCAGCGTACCGCCATCTAGCGCAGACTACAATGAGCAGTTCTTC. It translates to CASSVPPSSADYNEQFF.

The chain links TRBV6-1 to TRBJ1-3; tentative D call: TRBD1 (6 bases). The CDR3 covers 16 residues. Germline CDR1 and CDR2: MNHNS and SASEGT. The V end was cut by 0 bases, the J end by 0 bases, with 9 bases between. CDR3 residues: CASSEAGHFSGNTIYF. The CDR3 bases are TGTGCCAGCAGTGAAGCGGGACATTTCTCTGGAAACACCATATATTTT.

The chain joins TRBV11-2 to TRBJ2-5; no clear D. The CDR3 covers 12 residues. V lost 4 bases and J lost 5, with 8 bases in between. CDR1 and CDR2 (germline): SGHAT, FQNNGV. CDR3 region: CASSSYRETQYF. In DNA, the CDR3 is TGTGCCAGCAGCTCGTATAGGGAGACCCAGTACTTC. Together with reference TRBV11-2 and TRBJ2-5, the CDR3 gives the full variable domain: EAGVAQSPRYKIIEKRQSVAFWCNPISGHATLYWYQQILGQGPKLLIQFQNNGVVDDSQLPKDRFSAERLKGVDSTLKIQPAKLEDSAVYLCASSSYRETQYFGPGTRLLVL.

This clone was picked up one time. V is TRBV6-4 and J is TRBJ2-2, with D possibly matching TRBD1 (6 bases). Per germline, CDR1 MRHNA and CDR2 SNTAGT. The CDR3 totals 14 residues. Trimming removed 4 bases from V and 4 bases from J, with 10 bases in between. The CDR3 loop is CASSGGQFTGELFF. CDR3 bases: TGTGCCAGCAGTGGTGGACAGTTCACCGGGGAGCTGTTTTTT.

The chain links TRBV2 to TRBJ1-1; D is ambiguous. CDR3 length equals 12 residues. The germline V gene has CDR1 SNHLY and CDR2 FYNNEI. The ends were cut back, 3 bases at V and 4 bases at J, with 6 bases in the middle. CDR3 DNA: TGTGCCAGCAGTGATTGGGGCACTGAAGCTTTCTTT. It yields the protein CASSDWGTEAFF. The entire variable domain, with the rest obtained from reference TRBV2 and TRBJ1-1, is as follows: EPEVTQTPSHQVTQMGQEVILRCVPISNHLYFYWYRQILGQKVEFLVSFYNNEISEKSEIFDDQFSVERPDGSNFTLKIRSTKLEDSAMYFCASSDWGTEAFFGQGTRLTVV.

The V call is TRBV4-1, the J call TRBJ1-5; D remains ambiguous. Trimming left V 4 bases short and J 0 bases short, with 10 bases between. Germline values: CDR1 MGHRA, CDR2 YSYEKL. This CDR3 contains 15 residues. CDR3 sequence reads: CASSLSPYSNQPQHF. Written as DNA, the CDR3 is TGCGCCAGCAGCCTCTCACCTTATAGCAATCAGCCCCAGCATTTT.

This clone was detected once. Written as DNA, the CDR3 is TGTGCCAGCAGTATATATGGCCGGGAGGGTGGAAACGAGCAGTACTTC. It specifies CASSIYGREGGNEQYF. V and J are TRBV27 and TRBJ2-7, with 8 bases fitting TRBD2. With 5 bases clipped from V and 5 bases from J, the junction kept 14 bases outside the gene matches. There are 16 residues in the CDR3. Germline V CDR1 and CDR2: MNHEY, SMNVEV (reference sequence).

The rearrangement links TRBV19 to TRBJ1-1; D is perhaps TRBD1 (5 bases). Trimming removed 6 bases at V and 1 base at J, with 15 bases between. Germline values: CDR1 LNHDA, CDR2 SQIVND (reference sequence). The CDR3 has 15 amino acids. CDR3 region: CASSLSGTGNTEAFF. CDR3 DNA: TGTGCCAGTAGCTTGTCCGGGACGGGGAACACTGAAGCTTTCTTT. The full variable domain, with the rest looked up from reference TRBV19 and TRBJ1-1, is DGGITQSPKYLFRKEGQNVTLSCEQNLNHDAMYWYRQDPGQGLRLIYYSQIVNDFQKGDIAEGYSVSREKKESFPLTVTSAQKNPTAFYLCASSLSGTGNTEAFFGQGTRLTVV.

The CDR3 bases are TGTGCCAGCAGCGCGGGGGACATCGGGCAGCCCCAGCATTTT. Protein sequence: CASSAGDIGQPQHF. The chain is built from TRBV9 and TRBJ1-5; TRBD1 is a possible D gene (6 bases). This CDR3 contains 14 residues. The V gene lost 3 bases and the J gene lost 7 bases, with 14 bases spanning the gap. Germline CDR1 SGDLS, CDR2 YYNGEE.

The V call is TRBV30, the J call TRBJ1-2; D may be TRBD1 (5 bases). Deletions cut 2 bases from V and 3 bases from J, with 13 bases between. Germline CDR1 is GTSNPN and CDR2 is SVGIG (reference sequence). This CDR3 is built from 14 residues. The CDR3 region has the DNA TGTGCCTGGAGTATATCGTGGGGCTACTATGGCTACACCTTC. Translation gives CAWSISWGYYGYTF. Based on the CDR3 plus reference TRBV30 and TRBJ1-2, the full variable domain is SQTIHQWPATLVQPVGSPLSLECTVEGTSNPNLYWYRQAAGRGLQLLFYSVGIGQISSEVPQNLSASRPQDRQFILSSKKLLLSDSGFYLCAWSISWGYYGYTFGSGTRLTVV.

The V and J genes are TRBV6-5 and TRBJ1-1; 11 positions agree with TRBD1. J gave up 1 base and V 4 bases, and 2 bases lay outside the gene matches. CDR1 and CDR2 from the germline V gene are MNHEY and SVGAGI. The CDR3 loop spans 15 amino acids. As DNA, the CDR3 is TGTGCCAGCAGTTTAGGACAGGGGGCGAACACTGAAGCTTTCTTT. Translation: CASSLGQGANTEAFF.

This chain links TRBV7-2 with TRBJ2-6; 12 bases align to TRBD2. The CDR3 length is 16 residues. Germline V gene sequence: CDR1 SGHTA, CDR2 FQGNSA. With 6 bases clipped from V and 3 bases from J, the junction kept 3 bases outside the gene matches. CDR3 DNA sequence: TGTGCCAGCAGACTAGCGGGGGGTTATGGGGCCAACGTCCTGACTTTC. Its translation is CASRLAGGYGANVLTF.

The V and J genes are TRBV7-3 and TRBJ2-1; TRBD2 agrees at 14 bases. The ends lost 5 bases at V and 5 bases at J; junction bases unmatched: 14. In germline, CDR1 is SGHTA, CDR2 FQGTGA. This CDR3 is built from 19 residues. The CDR3 region is CASSPRGLAGVSSNNEQFF. CDR3 DNA sequence: TGTGCCAGCAGCCCCCGGGGACTAGCGGGAGTTTCGAGTAACAATGAGCAGTTCTTC. Supplemented by reference TRBV7-3 and TRBJ2-1, the full variable domain reads GAGVSQTPSNKVTEKGKYVELRCDPISGHTALYWYRQSLGQGPEFLIYFQGTGAADDSGLPNDRFFAVRPEGSVSTLKIQRTERGDSAVYLCASSPRGLAGVSSNNEQFFGPGTRLTVL.

This clone was seen only a few times. This chain links TRBV6-5 with TRBJ1-3; D remains ambiguous. Germline CDR1 is MNHEY and CDR2 is SVGAGI. The CDR3 consists of 14 residues. V lost 4 bases and J lost 0, with 7 bases in between. Here the CDR3 reads CASSFQYSGNTIYF. As DNA, the CDR3 is TGTGCCAGCAGTTTTCAGTACTCTGGAAACACCATATATTTT.

The rearrangement uses TRBV19 and TRBJ2-1, with D perhaps TRBD1 or TRBD2 (5 bases each). This CDR3 is 15 amino acids long. From germline, CDR1 is LNHDA and CDR2 SQIVND (reference sequence). V shed 1 base and J shed 8 bases, with 15 bases lying between them. CDR3 nucleotides: TGTGCCAGTAGTATAGGCAGGGACCCAGTCGATGAGCAGTTCTTC. This sequence encodes CASSIGRDPVDEQFF.

Only one count was recorded for this clone. CDR3 DNA: TGTGCCACCGACATGGCGGGGCTCTACAATGAGCAGTTCTTC. Protein: CATDMAGLYNEQFF. The chain uses TRBV6-8 and TRBJ2-1; D is perhaps TRBD2 (6 bases). Trimming cost V 10 bases and J 3 bases, with 16 bases left between them. The germline CDR1 and CDR2 sequences are MNHGY and SAAAGT. The CDR3 runs 14 residues.

This chain connects TRBV15 to TRBJ2-7; 9 bases are shared with TRBD1. The J segment lost 2 bases and the V segment lost 2 bases, leaving 4 bases of the junction unmatched. Germline CDR1 is LNHNV and CDR2 is YYDKDF (reference sequence). CDR3 length: 15 amino acids. The CDR3 DNA follows: TGTGCCACCAGCAGATTACAGGGGGCCCCCTACGAGCAGTACTTC. It encodes CATSRLQGAPYEQYF.

This chain joins TRBV11-3 and TRBJ2-2; no clear D. Germline lookup yields CDR1 SGHNT and CDR2 YENEEA. The ends were cut back, 2 bases at V and 6 bases at J, with 4 bases in the middle. The CDR3 is made up of 12 amino acids. The chain's CDR3 is CASSLFPGELFF. The DNA for the CDR3 is TGTGCCAGCAGCTTATTCCCCGGGGAGCTGTTTTTT.

This rearrangement joins TRBV2 to TRBJ2-7; the match to TRBD1 covers 7 bases. Germline V lookup: CDR1 SNHLY, CDR2 FYNNEI. Germline trimming cut 5 bases from V and 1 base from J; bases unmatched to any gene: 8. The CDR3 covers 15 residues. The CDR3 DNA is TGTGCCAGCAGTCTAGACAGGGTGATTTCCTACGAGCAGTACTTC. Its translation is CASSLDRVISYEQYF.

The rearrangement links TRBV7-9 to TRBJ2-1; 8 positions match TRBD2. Per the germline V gene, CDR1 is SEHNR and CDR2 is FQNEAQ (reference sequence). The CDR3 runs to 15 residues. V lost 5 bases to trimming and J lost 3 bases; unmatched junction nucleotides: 6. The CDR3 loop reads CASSRGGAGYNEQFF. As DNA, the CDR3 is TGTGCCAGCAGCCGGGGGGGGGCCGGCTACAATGAGCAGTTCTTC.